A single sample gave rise to the 13 T cell receptor beta chains below, sequenced in a study of early T cells in non-severe SARS-CoV-2 infection. TCRdb used MiXCR to reprocess the 5' RACE reads, holding one entry per CDR3 protein. The sample holds about 79,000 distinct CDR3 sequences, approximately 13% seen once. The sample consisted of whole blood. The receptors originated from an adult who was a healthcare worker with PCR-confirmed SARS-CoV-2 infection or an uninfected control (not recorded which).

This clonotype has just a few counts. This chain joins TRBV12-3 or TRBV12-4 and TRBJ1-1; 7 nucleotides match TRBD1. The CDR3 length is 12 residues. V dropped 3 bases and J dropped 7; count of bases not matched to a gene: 2. The CDR3 DNA sequence: TGTGCCAGCAGTTTTGCAGGGGGTGAAGCTTTCTTT. It yields the protein CASSFAGGEAFF.

This clonotype was recorded a few times. The chain joins TRBV29-1 to TRBJ2-1; a weak D match, TRBD2 (6 bases). The ends were cut back, 6 bases at V and 6 bases at J, with 18 bases in the middle. Germline CDR1 reads SQVTM; CDR2 reads ANQGSEA. The CDR3 covers 14 residues. Here the CDR3 DNA reads TGCAGCGTCGGCAAGAGCGGAGGGTCCAATGAGCAGTTCTTC. This sequence encodes CSVGKSGGSNEQFF.

In DNA form, the CDR3 reads TGTGCCAGCAGCTCAGGGGACCGCACCGGGGAGCTGTTTTTT. Translation: CASSSGDRTGELFF. The chain carries TRBV7-3 and TRBJ2-2; D might be TRBD1 (6 bases). This CDR3 has 14 residues. Germline CDR1 and CDR2: SGHTA and FQGTGA. Trimming pared 4 bases from V and 4 bases from J, leaving 10 bases between.

The sample holds a few counts of this clonotype. The gene calls are TRBV6-1 and TRBJ2-1; D not resolved. The CDR3 has 13 residues. CDR1 and CDR2 from the germline V gene are MNHNS and SASEGT. Trimming stripped 7 bases from V and 10 bases from J, with 17 bases between. CDR3 region: CASTSSRFREQFF. Here the CDR3 DNA reads TGTGCCAGCACTTCCAGCCGGTTCCGCGAGCAGTTCTTC.

The chain employs TRBV5-4 and TRBJ1-3; D call uncertain. This CDR3 region has 14 residues. Germline V CDR1 and CDR2: SGHNT, YYREEE (reference sequence). V lost 0 bases, J lost 0 bases, and 4 bases lay in between. The CDR3 protein is CASSLDTSGNTIYF. Here the CDR3 DNA reads TGTGCCAGCAGCTTGGACACCTCTGGAAACACCATATATTTT.

This clonotype has a handful of counts. V is TRBV7-9 and J is TRBJ2-2; a weak D match, TRBD2 (6 bases). The germline gives CDR1 SEHNR, CDR2 FQNEAQ (reference sequence). The CDR3 is 18 amino acids. V was pared by 1 base and J by 0 bases, with 15 bases between. CDR3 loop: CASSLGGRPTTNTGELFF. DNA of the CDR3: TGTGCCAGCAGCTTAGGAGGGAGGCCAACTACGAACACCGGGGAGCTGTTTTTT.

The V gene is TRBV9, the J gene TRBJ1-2; no reliable D call. Germline lookup yields CDR1 SGDLS and CDR2 YYNGEE. V was cut by 1 base and J by 8 bases, with 12 bases left in between. CDR3 length: 13 residues. In DNA form, the CDR3 reads TGTGCCAGCAGCGTAAGCTCCGGGAACGGCTACACCTTC. This sequence encodes CASSVSSGNGYTF.

This clonotype was seen repeatedly, ten times or more. The chain has TRBV5-1 and TRBJ2-5; D is ambiguous. The V gene's germline CDR1 is SGHRS and CDR2 YFSETQ. V lost 1 base and J 2 bases, leaving 15 bases between the germline ends. CDR3 length: 16 amino acids. CDR3 in amino acids: CASSLPQGTQQETQYF. DNA of the CDR3: TGCGCCAGCAGCTTGCCACAAGGAACACAACAAGAGACCCAGTACTTC. The full variable domain, its missing parts supplied by reference TRBV5-1 and TRBJ2-5, is KAGVTQTPRYLIKTRGQQVTLSCSPISGHRSVSWYQQTPGQGLQFLFEYFSETQRNKGNFPGRFSGRQFSNSRSEMNVSTLELGDSALYLCASSLPQGTQQETQYFGPGTRLLVL.

CDR3: CASSHVTGHSPLHF. DNA of the CDR3: TGCGCCAGCAGCCATGTTACAGGGCATTCACCCCTCCACTTT. This chain links TRBV4-1 with TRBJ1-6; TRBD1 is a possible D gene (6 bases). V lost 3 bases, J lost 8 bases, and 11 bases lay in between. The CDR3 spans 14 residues. Germline loops: CDR1 MGHRA, CDR2 YSYEKL.

The table lists this clonotype with a few counts. The rearrangement links TRBV28 to TRBJ1-6; TRBD1 might be the D (5 bases). Germline assignment: CDR1 MDHEN and CDR2 SYDVKM. Trimming removed 0 bases from V and 5 bases from J, with 14 bases in between. CDR3 length equals 17 residues. The CDR3 sequence is CASSLWGPGLHNSPLHF. The CDR3 region has the DNA TGTGCCAGCAGTTTATGGGGGCCGGGACTACATAATTCACCCCTCCACTTT.

Ten or more counts support this clonotype. The junction differs from germline at one of its ends, possibly a read error. The chain couples TRBV29-1 to TRBJ2-1; 9 bases fit TRBD1. CDR3 size: 14 residues. From germline, CDR1 is SQVTM and CDR2 ANQGSEA. Here the CDR3 reads CSVEDRGTYNEQFF. DNA for the CDR3: TGCAGCGTCGAAGACAGGGGGACCTACAATGAGCAGTTCTTC.

This clonotype was observed many times. This chain links TRBV20-1 with TRBJ2-5; TRBD2 agrees at 8 bases. This CDR3 spans 14 amino acids. Looked up from germline, CDR1 is DFQATT and CDR2 is SNEGSKA (reference sequence). After removal of 4 bases from V and 6 bases from J, the junction contained 10 bases not matched to a gene. The CDR3 loop is CSAKISGRGKTQYF. CDR3 in DNA: TGCAGTGCTAAGATAAGCGGGAGAGGGAAGACCCAGTACTTC.

This clonotype was detected many times. The chain links TRBV28 to TRBJ2-7; D is unclear. The CDR3 length is 13 residues. Trimming cost V 4 bases and J 2 bases, with 9 bases left between them. Germline V gene sequence: CDR1 MDHEN, CDR2 SYDVKM. Here the CDR3 reads CASSSPSAYEQYF. Written as DNA, the CDR3 is TGTGCCAGCAGTTCCCCCAGTGCCTACGAGCAGTACTTC.